The present T cell receptor beta chain was sequenced within a study of cytomegalovirus exposure and HLA in healthy donors. The CDR3 extends over 15 amino acids. The germline gives CDR1 MNHNS, CDR2 SASEGT. The V gene end was trimmed by 6 bases and the J gene end by 4 bases; junction bases not matched to a gene: 7. This clone was recorded a few times. 60 Vbeta and 13 Jbeta primers were used in PCR. The repertoire was sequenced with immunoSEQ multiplex PCR; TCRdb's copy has only in-frame clones and lacks some. This table holds some 200,000 clones, roughly 13% found once. The V and J genes are TRBV6-1 and TRBJ2-2; 8 nucleotides line up with TRBD2. Sequenced sample: PBMCs. The origin of this receptor is a man in his forties or fifties in good health and CMV-seropositive. CDR3 region: CASRLAGLGTGELFF. The DNA for the CDR3 is TGTGCCAGCAGATTAGCGGGGTTGGGCACCGGGGAGCTGTTTTTT.